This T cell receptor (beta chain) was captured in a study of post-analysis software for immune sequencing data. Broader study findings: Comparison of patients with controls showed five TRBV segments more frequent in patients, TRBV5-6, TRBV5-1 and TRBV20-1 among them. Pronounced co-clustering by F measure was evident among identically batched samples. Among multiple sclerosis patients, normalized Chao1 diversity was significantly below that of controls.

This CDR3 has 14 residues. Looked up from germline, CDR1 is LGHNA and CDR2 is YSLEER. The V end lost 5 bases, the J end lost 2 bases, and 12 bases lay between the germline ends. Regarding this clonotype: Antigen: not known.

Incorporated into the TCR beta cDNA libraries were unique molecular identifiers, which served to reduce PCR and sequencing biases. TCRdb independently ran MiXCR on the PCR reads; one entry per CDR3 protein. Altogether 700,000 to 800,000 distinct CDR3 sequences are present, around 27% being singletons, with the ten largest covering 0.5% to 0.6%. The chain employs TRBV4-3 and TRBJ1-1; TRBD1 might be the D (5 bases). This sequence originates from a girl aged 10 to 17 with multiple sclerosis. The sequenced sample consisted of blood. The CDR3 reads CASSSAGLNTEAFF. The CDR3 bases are TGCGCCAGCAGCTCAGCAGGGTTAAACACTGAAGCTTTCTTT.